These T cell receptor beta chains were read from a single sample in a study of control samples from healthy donors and cancer patients. Assay used: immunoSEQ multiplex PCR; TCRdb lists only in-frame clones, some missing. The top ten clones hold roughly a tenth of a sample with over 80,000 clones, 70% to 80% of them seen once. The sequenced material came from blood. Source of these receptors: a woman in her 30s in good health. Both conserved end residues are part of each CDR3. Fields, in order: V gene, CDR3 length, J gene, D gene, clone size, CDR3 DNA, CDR3 protein. A D gene is named only where the DNA matches it firmly. Part of the rows lack a size; the others show once, few, many or a class for expanded clones.

TRBV19	14	TRBJ1-6	-	-	TGTGCCAGTAGTATAGTAGGGGTGGGATCACCCCTCCACTTT	CASSIVGVGSPLHF
TRBV5-6	14	TRBJ1-2	-	-	TGTGCCAGCAGCTTGGGCCAGGAGGCCTATGGCTACACCTTC	CASSLGQEAYGYTF
TRBV5-1	15	TRBJ2-7	TRBD1	-	TGCGCCAGCAGCTATGGGGACAGGGAAAGTTACGAGCAGTACTTC	CASSYGDRESYEQYF
TRBV5-4	15	TRBJ2-3	-	-	TGTGCCAGCGTAGCCCGGGCGGGGGCCGCAGATACGCAGTATTTT	CASVARAGAADTQYF
TRBV4-3	15	TRBJ2-3	-	-	TGCGCCAGCAGCCAAGAAGTTATCGGGGCAGATACGCAGTATTTT	CASSQEVIGADTQYF
TRBV12-5	14	TRBJ1-1	TRBD1	-	TGTGCTAGTGGGCTGGGACAGGGGGTCACTGAAGCTTTCTTT	CASGLGQGVTEAFF
TRBV2	15	TRBJ2-1	-	-	TGTGCCAGCACCGAGGGGCTTCCCTCCTACAATGAGCAGTTCTTC	CASTEGLPSYNEQFF
TRBV5-1	13	TRBJ2-3	-	once	TGCGCCAGCAGTCACGGTAGCACAGATACGCAGTATTTT	CASSHGSTDTQYF
TRBV13	16	TRBJ2-3	-	-	TGTGCCAGCAGCTTGAAGGGTCAGTCCCGCACAGATACGCAGTATTTT	CASSLKGQSRTDTQYF
TRBV9	15	TRBJ1-1	-	-	TGTGCCAGCAGCTTTAGCGGGGGGCGAGGTACTGAAGCTTTCTTT	CASSFSGGRGTEAFF
TRBV20-1	9	TRBJ2-5	-	-	TGCAGTGCTTCACATCCCCAGTACTTC	CSASHPQYF
TRBV6-1	15	TRBJ2-1	-	-	TGTGCCAGCAGTGAACTCGTCCCTGGCTACAATGAGCAGTTCTTC	CASSELVPGYNEQFF
TRBV10-1	12	TRBJ2-3	-	few	TGCGCCAGCAGCGACCCCCTGGATACGCAGTATTTT	CASSDPLDTQYF
TRBV6-2/TRBV6-3	13	TRBJ2-7	-	-	TGTGCCAGCAGTTACGTAGCAGCCTACGAGCAGTACTTC	CASSYVAAYEQYF
TRBV7-2	14	TRBJ2-1	TRBD2	-	TGTGCCAGCAGCTTGCTAGCGGGGGCAGGAGAGCAGTTCTTC	CASSLLAGAGEQFF
TRBV12-3/TRBV12-4	12	TRBJ1-1	-	-	TGTGCCGACAAGGAGGGCAGTCCCGAAGCTTTCTTT	CADKEGSPEAFF
TRBV16	15	TRBJ1-5	-	-	TGTGCCAGCAGCCAATCGTCCAGCCTCAATCAGCCCCAGCATTTT	CASSQSSSLNQPQHF
TRBV5-1	15	TRBJ1-3	-	-	TGCGCCAGCAGCCAAGCAGGGAGCTCTGGAAACACCATATATTTT	CASSQAGSSGNTIYF
TRBV14	15	TRBJ2-3	TRBD1	once	TGTGCCAGCAGCCCCAAGGACAGGAGCACAGATACGCAGTATTTT	CASSPKDRSTDTQYF
TRBV7-4	13	TRBJ2-7	-	-	TGTGCCAGCAGTTACTCAGGGGACTACGAGCAGTACTTC	CASSYSGDYEQYF
TRBV24-1	15	TRBJ2-2	-	-	TGTGCCACCAGTGATTTAGGACGGAACACCGGGGAGCTGTTTTTT	CATSDLGRNTGELFF
TRBV5-4	14	TRBJ2-7	TRBD2	-	TGTGCCAGCAGCAACCCTAGCGGACCCTACGAGCAGTACTTC	CASSNPSGPYEQYF
TRBV24-1	18	TRBJ2-5	TRBD1	-	TGTGCCACCAGTGATTTACCCGGGAGACAGGGGACGGGAGAGACCCAGTACTTC	CATSDLPGRQGTGETQYF
TRBV12-5	15	TRBJ1-3	TRBD1	once	TGTGCTAGTGGCCCGGGACAGGGGGCAGGAAACACCATATATTTT	CASGPGQGAGNTIYF
TRBV6-1	14	TRBJ1-1	TRBD1	-	TGTGCCAGCAGTGAGTTACAGGGGAGGACTGAAGCTTTCTTT	CASSELQGRTEAFF